One sample yielded the 9 T cell receptor beta chains listed below, sequenced in a study of patients and donors after allogeneic stem cell transplantation. MiXCR, run by TCRdb on the RT-PCR reads, gives a single entry per CDR3 protein. The sample has more than 25,000 distinct CDR3 sequences, roughly 8% seen once. Sequencing was done on a sample of blood, either unsorted or a sorted T cell fraction (not recorded which). The receptors come from a human donor who was either an allogeneic HSCT recipient or a stem cell or donor lymphocyte infusion donor (not recorded which). It is not recorded whose cells these are; they may come from a transplant donor.

In this sample, this clonotype turned up many times. The V gene is TRBV5-1, the J gene TRBJ1-4, with 7 bases that match TRBD1. Germline CDR1 and CDR2: SGHRS and YFSETQ. CDR3 size: 14 residues. V shed 0 bases, J shed 13 bases, and the junction held 9 bases outside the gene matches. CDR3 in amino acids: CASSLGTGKSRLFF. The DNA of the CDR3 is TGCGCCAGCAGCTTGGGGACAGGCAAATCTCGACTGTTTTTT.

Many counts were recorded for this clonotype. The CDR3 reads CASSSRGGETQYF. In nucleotides, the CDR3 is TGTGCCAGCAGTTCTCGGGGGGGAGAGACCCAGTACTTC. J is TRBJ2-5 and V is TRBV12-3 or TRBV12-4; 8 bases are shared with TRBD2. V was pared by 4 bases and J by 4 bases, with 2 bases of the junction left unmatched. This CDR3 contains 13 residues.

This chain links TRBV20-1 with TRBJ2-6; 7 nucleotides match TRBD1. The germline CDR1 and CDR2 sequences are DFQATT and SNEGSKA (reference sequence). The CDR3 loop spans 15 amino acids. V lost 1 base, J lost 2 bases, and 2 bases stayed unmatched. The CDR3 coding sequence is TGCAGTGCTAGAGGACAGGGAGCTGGGGCCAACGTCCTGACTTTC. It specifies CSARGQGAGANVLTF.

This clonotype appeared a few times. CDR3 sequence (DNA): TGTGCCAGCAGTTCCCGGGACCGCCCAGGGTACGAGCAGTACTTC. Encoded protein: CASSSRDRPGYEQYF. V and J are TRBV28 and TRBJ2-7; D possibly matches TRBD1 or TRBD2 (5 bases each). Trimming removed 4 bases from V and 4 bases from J, with 17 bases in between. CDR3 length: 15 amino acids. CDR1 MDHEN and CDR2 SYDVKM come from the germline V gene.

The CDR3 reads CASSSQGRAYGYTF. CDR3 nucleotide sequence: TGTGCCAGCAGCTCCCAAGGCAGGGCCTATGGCTACACCTTC. This chain connects TRBV7-9 to TRBJ1-2, with D tentatively TRBD1 (5 bases). V was cut by 4 bases and J by 4 bases, with 13 bases left in between. The length of the CDR3 is 14 residues. Germline V lookup: CDR1 SEHNR, CDR2 FQNEAQ (reference sequence).

This clonotype was counted ten times or more. This chain uses TRBV11-2 with TRBJ2-7; 11 positions agree with TRBD2. J gave up 6 bases and V 5 bases, and 9 bases lay outside the gene matches. From germline, CDR1 is SGHAT and CDR2 FQNNGV. The CDR3 is 15 residues long. This CDR3 reads CASSLLAGGPSEQYF. CDR3 DNA sequence: TGTGCCAGCAGCCTCTTAGCGGGAGGGCCCAGCGAGCAGTACTTC.

The J gene is TRBJ2-2, the V gene TRBV13; D is ambiguous. Trimming shortened V by 3 bases and J by 1 base, and 6 bases separated the two germline ends. Looked up from germline, CDR1 is PRHDT and CDR2 is FYEKMQ (reference sequence). The CDR3 covers 14 residues. CDR3 DNA: TGTGCCAGCAGCTTCGGCAAGAACACCGGGGAGCTGTTTTTT. It yields the protein CASSFGKNTGELFF.

The chain carries TRBV24-1 and TRBJ2-3; 11 nucleotides match TRBD2. Germline CDR1 and CDR2: KGHDR and SFDVKD. There are 17 residues in the CDR3. V shed 3 bases, J shed 5 bases, and the junction held 9 bases outside the gene matches. The CDR3 spells CATSDPGSGGDGDTQYF. CDR3 nucleotides: TGTGCCACCAGTGATCCCGGTAGCGGGGGGGATGGAGATACGCAGTATTTT.

This clonotype was seen at least ten times. The rearrangement uses TRBV18 and TRBJ1-1; D gene uncertain. V shed 3 bases and J shed 11 bases, with 13 bases lying between them. Germline V gene lookup returns CDR1 KGHSH and CDR2 LQKENI. The CDR3 spans 12 residues. As DNA, the CDR3 is TGTGCCAGCTCACCGGATGAGGGCGTGGCTTTCTTT. It encodes CASSPDEGVAFF.